This T cell receptor (beta chain) was retrieved from a study of shared clonotypes between healthy human individuals. CD8 memory merged CD45RO+ with CCR7-negative CD45RA+ TemRA cells. Original data processing: ImmunoSEQ junction-only sequences lacked quality scores, so their filtering differed. The protocol was immunoSEQ multiplex PCR, while the TCRdb copy is restricted to in-frame clones and leaves out a portion. That table furnishes V, J and clone size, whereas the DNA furnished D and trimming. The table shows roughly 76,000 clones, with 60% to 80% occurring only once. Study-wide points: The study found lower generation probabilities in non-shared clonotypes than in those shared by all four donors. Roughly 5% of naive CD4 clonotypes were common to a handful of donors.

This clone has just one count. The antigen is not known. Sequenced input: memory CD8+ T cells sorted from blood. Subset reported: CD45RO+ cells pooled with CCR7-negative TemRA cells. The receptor was isolated from a man aged 25 to 45 in good health.

In DNA form, the CDR3 reads TGTGCCAGCAGTGAACCTAAGCAGTGGGGGCAGCACACAGATACGCAGTATTTT. The encoded protein is CASSEPKQWGQHTDTQYF. The rearrangement uses TRBV2 and TRBJ2-3; possibly TRBD1 for D (6 bases). Germline CDR1 reads SNHLY; CDR2 reads FYNNEI. The germline V and J ends were trimmed by 2 bases and 2 bases, with 20 bases remaining between them. CDR3 size: 18 residues.